Listed below are T cell receptor beta chains from one sample, sequenced in a study of graft-versus-host responses after intestinal transplantation. These receptors have no known antigen. Generated by immunoSEQ multiplex PCR, the TCRdb table keeps only in-frame clones and is missing some. The sample contains approximately 130,000 clones, approximately 90% of which appear only once. This sample comprised unstimulated CD4+ T cells sorted from spleen or lymph node cells, obtained before intestinal transplant. Receptors originate from a human donor who received an intestinal transplant. Each CDR3 is given with its conserved first and last residue. The order of the fields is clone size, V gene, J gene, D gene, CDR3 protein, CDR3 DNA. D genes are given only for firm matches. Not every row has a clone size; where given, it reads once, few, many or a size class.

size: .
V: TRBV11-2
J: TRBJ1-1
D: .
CDR3: CASSLALQSTEAFF
DNA: TGTGCCAGCAGCTTAGCCCTTCAGAGCACTGAAGCTTTCTTT

size: .
V: TRBV6-5
J: TRBJ2-2
D: TRBD2
CDR3: CASRSGGLNTGELFF
DNA: TGTGCCAGCCGTTCGGGGGGACTTAACACCGGGGAGCTGTTTTTT

size: once
V: TRBV15
J: TRBJ1-1
D: .
CDR3: CATSRDPEGTAFF
DNA: TGTGCCACCAGCAGAGATCCGGAGGGGACAGCTTTCTTT

size: .
V: TRBV19
J: TRBJ1-4
D: .
CDR3: CASKMLTAEKLFF
DNA: TGTGCCAGTAAGATGTTGACAGCCGAAAAACTGTTTTTT

size: .
V: TRBV7-9
J: TRBJ2-7
D: TRBD2
CDR3: CATAWTGGPTYEQYF
DNA: TGTGCCACAGCTTGGACGGGGGGGCCAACCTACGAGCAGTACTTC

size: few
V: TRBV7-8
J: TRBJ2-7
D: TRBD1
CDR3: CASSLRTGGHEQYF
DNA: TGTGCCAGCAGCCTGAGGACAGGGGGGCACGAGCAGTACTTC

size: .
V: TRBV28
J: TRBJ1-5
D: .
CDR3: CASSGTAIPQHF
DNA: TGTGCCAGCAGTGGGACCGCGATCCCCCAGCATTTT

size: .
V: TRBV29-1
J: TRBJ1-5
D: TRBD1
CDR3: CSVAQGARNQPQHF
DNA: TGCAGCGTTGCCCAGGGGGCGAGGAATCAGCCCCAGCATTTT

size: .
V: TRBV30
J: TRBJ2-2
D: .
CDR3: CAWSPPGLLNTGELFF
DNA: TGTGCCTGGAGTCCCCCGGGACTTTTGAACACCGGGGAGCTGTTTTTT

size: .
V: TRBV10-3
J: TRBJ1-4
D: .
CDR3: CAIRLGQGRNEKLFF
DNA: TGTGCCATCAGGTTGGGTCAGGGGCGGAATGAAAAACTGTTTTTT

size: .
V: TRBV18
J: TRBJ1-2
D: .
CDR3: CASSPSGSYGYTF
DNA: TGTGCCAGCTCACCATCAGGCAGTTATGGCTACACCTTC

size: .
V: TRBV5-4
J: TRBJ1-1
D: .
CDR3: CASSFPGGVRYDTEAFF
DNA: TGTGCCAGCAGCTTTCCTGGGGGGGTCAGGTATGACACTGAAGCTTTCTTT

size: .
V: TRBV30
J: TRBJ2-1
D: .
CDR3: CAWSKDSNNEQFF
DNA: TGTGCCTGGAGTAAGGACAGCAACAATGAGCAGTTCTTC

size: .
V: TRBV7-8
J: TRBJ2-3
D: TRBD2
CDR3: CASSSPARAGADTQYF
DNA: TGTGCCAGCAGCTCCCCGGCTCGAGCGGGGGCAGATACGCAGTATTTT